A selection of T cell receptor beta chains follows, all from one sample in a study of blood T cell repertoires in COVID-19. Assay: immunoSEQ multiplex PCR; the TCRdb copy retains only in-frame clones and omits some. The data show about 140,000 clones, over 70% seen once. Source material: PBMCs or T cells enriched from blood (not recorded which). These receptors all come from a man in his 60s who had recovered from COVID-19. Each CDR3 is given with its conserved first and last residue.

V gene	J gene	CDR3 protein
TRBV19	TRBJ2-1	CASSLPLGEQFF
TRBV5-4	TRBJ1-2	CASSYQTGGNYGYTF
TRBV5-1	TRBJ1-5	CASSFEGDQPQHF
TRBV30	TRBJ1-3	CAWSVSGLNTIYF
TRBV27	TRBJ1-2	CASSTGGSVRYTF
TRBV5-1	TRBJ2-1	CASSLGRTSGVYNEQFF
TRBV5-1	TRBJ2-3	CASCLDQGVTDTQYF
TRBV5-4	TRBJ2-2	CASGVKEGFTGELFF
TRBV30	TRBJ1-2	CAWNRDRSYGYTF
TRBV5-1	TRBJ2-3	CASSLTGITDTQYF
TRBV11-2	TRBJ1-1	CASRPNQVGTEAFF
TRBV28	TRBJ1-6	CASSLRSSPLHF
TRBV29-1	TRBJ2-3	CSVGGDRGTDTQYF
TRBV10-3	TRBJ2-3	CAISIRQNTDTQYF
TRBV5-1	TRBJ1-6	CASSWRGGNSPLHF
TRBV6-1	TRBJ1-1	CASSEAFHTEAFF
TRBV13	TRBJ2-7	CASSLLRSVYEQYF
TRBV7-8	TRBJ1-2	CASSPTVFGYGYTF
TRBV2	TRBJ2-7	CASSPGQQYEQYF
TRBV27	TRBJ2-3	CASSLDRGLPDTQYF
TRBV19	TRBJ2-7	CASSIVSSGSYEQYF
TRBV9	TRBJ2-5	CASSVDRGGETQYF
TRBV19	TRBJ1-4	CASKRTGRGNEKLFF
TRBV19	TRBJ1-1	CASRTGTGRNTEAFF
TRBV27	TRBJ2-7	CASSLAPTGFYEQYF
TRBV2	TRBJ1-1	CASRAGGGHTEAFF
TRBV15	TRBJ1-3	CASRQGENTIYF
TRBV6-5	TRBJ2-7	CASWDLAGPYEQYF
TRBV27	TRBJ2-1	CASSSGTSGYNEQFF
TRBV5-1	TRBJ2-3	CASSKSGPRTDTQYF
TRBV2	TRBJ2-3	CASSRDGTSTDTQYF
TRBV28	TRBJ2-3	CASSPLLGGGQDTQYF
TRBV5-4	TRBJ1-1	CASSFLDRNTEAFF
TRBV7-9	TRBJ2-7	CASSLGGARSYEQYF
TRBV18	TRBJ1-4	CASSLQGQEKLFF
TRBV19	TRBJ1-6	CASSVSGAFNSPLHF
TRBV27	TRBJ2-7	CASSLLGAGGYEQYF
TRBV10-3	TRBJ2-1	CAISEGGPASYNEQFF
TRBV2	TRBJ2-3	CASGRGQGGTAFTDTQYF
TRBV5-1	TRBJ1-2	CASSLQGLSNYGYTF
TRBV6-5	TRBJ2-5	CASSYSGGRETQYF
TRBV10-3	TRBJ2-3	CATKASQDPGTDTQYF
TRBV5-4	TRBJ1-3	CASSSTGVGNTIYF
TRBV27	TRBJ1-4	CASSLRTDATNEKLFF
TRBV29-1	TRBJ1-1	CSVEQEGFEAFF
TRBV5-6	TRBJ1-1	CASSLTGQGAAEAFF
TRBV7-3	TRBJ2-1	CASSLGTGTYNEQFF
TRBV6-1	TRBJ1-1	CASSETQGGGTEAFF
TRBV6-5	TRBJ1-3	CASSYTTDSGNTIYF
TRBV28	TRBJ1-1	CASSLTVNTEAFF
TRBV10-3	TRBJ1-4	CAISKDTSNEKLFF
TRBV5-1	TRBJ2-7	CASSLGLAGGRSEQYF
TRBV15	TRBJ2-3	CATSRDAGGDTDTQYF
TRBV7-9	TRBJ1-4	CASGGQNEKLFF
TRBV9	TRBJ2-1	CASSVSAGDEQFF
TRBV19	TRBJ1-2	CASSPGTGIGYTF
TRBV19	TRBJ2-4	CASTYPGQGNIQYF